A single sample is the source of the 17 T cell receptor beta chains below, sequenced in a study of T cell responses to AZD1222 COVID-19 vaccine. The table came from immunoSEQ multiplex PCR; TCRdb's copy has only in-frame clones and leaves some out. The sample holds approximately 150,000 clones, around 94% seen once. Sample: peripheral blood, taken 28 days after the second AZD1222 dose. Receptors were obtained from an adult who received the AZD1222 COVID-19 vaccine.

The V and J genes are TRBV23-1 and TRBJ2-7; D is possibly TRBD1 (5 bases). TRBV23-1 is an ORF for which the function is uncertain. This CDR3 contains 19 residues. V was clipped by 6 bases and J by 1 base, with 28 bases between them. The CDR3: CASSRIGQGRFQTSYEQYF. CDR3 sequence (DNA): TGCGCCAGCAGCCGAATAGGGCAGGGCCGATTCCAGACTTCCTACGAGCAGTACTTC.

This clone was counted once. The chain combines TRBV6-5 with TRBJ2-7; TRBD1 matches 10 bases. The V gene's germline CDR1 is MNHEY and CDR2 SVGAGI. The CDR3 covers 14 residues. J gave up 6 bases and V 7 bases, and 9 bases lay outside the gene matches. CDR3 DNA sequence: TGTGCCAGCAACCCGGGACAGGGGATGGGCGAGCAGTACTTC. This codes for CASNPGQGMGEQYF.

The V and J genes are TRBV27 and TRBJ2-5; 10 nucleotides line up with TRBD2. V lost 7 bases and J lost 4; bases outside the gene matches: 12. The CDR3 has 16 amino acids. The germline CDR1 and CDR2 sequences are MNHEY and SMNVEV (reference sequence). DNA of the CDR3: TGTGCCAGCACGCGCTCCGGAGCGGGAGGGTTAGAGACCCAGTACTTC. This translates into CASTRSGAGGLETQYF.

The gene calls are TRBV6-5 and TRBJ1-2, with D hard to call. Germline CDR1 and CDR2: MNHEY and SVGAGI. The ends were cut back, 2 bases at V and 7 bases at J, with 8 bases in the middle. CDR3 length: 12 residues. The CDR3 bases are TGTGCCAGCAGTTACCGTCTGGGTGGCTACACCTTC. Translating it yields CASSYRLGGYTF.

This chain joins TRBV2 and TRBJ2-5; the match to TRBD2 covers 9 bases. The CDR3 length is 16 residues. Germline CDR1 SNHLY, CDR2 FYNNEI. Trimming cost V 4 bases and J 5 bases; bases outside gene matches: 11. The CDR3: CASSGPAGGPVETQYF. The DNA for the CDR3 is TGTGCCAGCAGTGGTCCTGCGGGAGGGCCGGTGGAGACCCAGTACTTC.

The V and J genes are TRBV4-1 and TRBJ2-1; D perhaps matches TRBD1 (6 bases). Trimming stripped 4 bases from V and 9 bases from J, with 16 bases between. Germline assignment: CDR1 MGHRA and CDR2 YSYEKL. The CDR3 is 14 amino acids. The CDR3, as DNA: TGCGCCAGCAGCCCAGGGGTCATTGGGCGTGAGCAGTTCTTC. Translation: CASSPGVIGREQFF.

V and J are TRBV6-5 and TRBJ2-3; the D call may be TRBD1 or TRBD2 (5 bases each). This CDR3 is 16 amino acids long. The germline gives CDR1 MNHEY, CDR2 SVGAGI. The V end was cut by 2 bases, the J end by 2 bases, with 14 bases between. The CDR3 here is CASSYPGDEITDTQYF. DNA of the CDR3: TGTGCCAGCAGTTACCCCGGGGACGAGATCACAGATACGCAGTATTTT.

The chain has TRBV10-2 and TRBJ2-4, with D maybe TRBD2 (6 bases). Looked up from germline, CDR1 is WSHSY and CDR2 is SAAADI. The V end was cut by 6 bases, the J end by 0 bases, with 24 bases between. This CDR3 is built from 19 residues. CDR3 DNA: TGCGCCAGCAGGGACCTCCTTCTCGGCGGGAAGGCAGCCAAAAACATTCAGTACTTC. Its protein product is CASRDLLLGGKAAKNIQYF.

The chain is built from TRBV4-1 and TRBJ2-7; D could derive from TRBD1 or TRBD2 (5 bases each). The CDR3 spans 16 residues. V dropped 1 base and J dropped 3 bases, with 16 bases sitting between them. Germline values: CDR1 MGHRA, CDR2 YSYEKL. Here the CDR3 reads CASSQALGQGVYEQYF. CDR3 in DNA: TGCGCCAGCAGCCAAGCGTTGGGGCAGGGAGTCTACGAGCAGTACTTC.

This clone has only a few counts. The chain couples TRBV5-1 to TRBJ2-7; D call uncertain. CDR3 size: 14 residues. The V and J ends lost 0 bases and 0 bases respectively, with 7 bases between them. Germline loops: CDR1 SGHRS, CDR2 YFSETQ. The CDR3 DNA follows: TGCGCCAGCAGCTTGGTCCAAAGCTCCTACGAGCAGTACTTC. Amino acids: CASSLVQSSYEQYF.

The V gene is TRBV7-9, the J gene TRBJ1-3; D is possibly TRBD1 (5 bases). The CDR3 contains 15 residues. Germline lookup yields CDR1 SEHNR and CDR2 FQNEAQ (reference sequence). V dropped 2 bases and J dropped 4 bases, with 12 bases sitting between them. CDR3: CASSLNPGQGNTIYF. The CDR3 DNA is TGTGCCAGCAGCTTAAATCCAGGGCAAGGAAACACCATATATTTT.

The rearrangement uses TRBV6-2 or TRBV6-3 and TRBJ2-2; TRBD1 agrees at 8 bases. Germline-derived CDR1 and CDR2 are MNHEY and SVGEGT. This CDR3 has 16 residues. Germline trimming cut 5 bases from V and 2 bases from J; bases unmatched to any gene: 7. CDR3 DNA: TGTGCCAGCAGTCTTCCCGGACAGGGAAACACCGGGGAGCTGTTTTTT. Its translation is CASSLPGQGNTGELFF.

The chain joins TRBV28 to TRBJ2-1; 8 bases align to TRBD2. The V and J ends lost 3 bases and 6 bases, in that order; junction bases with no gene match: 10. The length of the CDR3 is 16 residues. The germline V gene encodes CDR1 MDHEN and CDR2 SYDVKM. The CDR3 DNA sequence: TGTGCCAGCAGTTTGGGGACTAGGGGGGCTGGCAATGAGCAGTTCTTC. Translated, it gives CASSLGTRGAGNEQFF.

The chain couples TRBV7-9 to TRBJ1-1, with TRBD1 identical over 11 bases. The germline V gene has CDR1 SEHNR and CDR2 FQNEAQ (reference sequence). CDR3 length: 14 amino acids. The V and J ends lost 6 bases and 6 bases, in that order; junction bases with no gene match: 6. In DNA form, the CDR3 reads TGTGCCAGCAGTTGGGACAGGGGGTTATCTGAAGCTTTCTTT. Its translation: CASSWDRGLSEAFF.

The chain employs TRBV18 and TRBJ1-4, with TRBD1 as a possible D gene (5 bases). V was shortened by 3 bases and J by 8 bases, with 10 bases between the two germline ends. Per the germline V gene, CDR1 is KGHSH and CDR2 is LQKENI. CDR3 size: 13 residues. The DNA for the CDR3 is TGTGCCAGCTCACCGAGGGGTGAAGAAAAACTGTTTTTT. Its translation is CASSPRGEEKLFF.

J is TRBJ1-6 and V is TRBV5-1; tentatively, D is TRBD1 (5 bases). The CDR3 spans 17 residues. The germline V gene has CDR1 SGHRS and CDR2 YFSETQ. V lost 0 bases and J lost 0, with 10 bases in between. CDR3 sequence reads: CASSLDRSGSYNSPLHF. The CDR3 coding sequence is TGCGCCAGCAGCTTGGACAGGTCCGGCTCCTATAATTCACCCCTCCACTTT.

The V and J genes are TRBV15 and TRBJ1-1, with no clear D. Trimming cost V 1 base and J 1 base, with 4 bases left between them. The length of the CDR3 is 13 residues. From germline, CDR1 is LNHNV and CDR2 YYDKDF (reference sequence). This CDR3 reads CATSRAGNTEAFF. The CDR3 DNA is TGTGCCACCAGCAGAGCCGGGAACACTGAAGCTTTCTTT.